Presented here are 27 T cell receptor beta chains from one specimen sequenced in a study of glioma-infiltrating T cells after dendritic cell vaccination. Some clones are missing from TCRdb's copy, which holds only in-frame ones; the method was immunoSEQ multiplex PCR. The sample contains around 58,000 clones, roughly 80% of which appear only once. The source material was blood, sampled before dendritic cell vaccination. The receptors were sampled from a human donor with glioblastoma.

V is TRBV29-1 and J is TRBJ1-4; possibly TRBD1 for D (5 bases). Looked up from germline, CDR1 is SQVTM and CDR2 is ANQGSEA. This CDR3 is built from 13 residues. V was trimmed by 6 bases and J by 7 bases, leaving 15 bases between them. CDR3 in amino acids: CSVGAGSSEKLFF. CDR3 coding DNA: TGCAGCGTCGGAGCAGGGTCCAGTGAAAAACTGTTTTTT.

The chain couples TRBV9 to TRBJ2-1; tentatively, D is TRBD1 (5 bases). Deletions cut 0 bases from V and 10 bases from J, with 14 bases between. CDR3 length: 14 residues. Germline V gene data show CDR1 as SGDLS and CDR2 as YYNGEE. The CDR3 coding sequence is TGTGCCAGCAGCGTAGAGTCCTGGGCAGGGGAGCAGTTCTTC. Its translation: CASSVESWAGEQFF.

The chain links TRBV7-2 to TRBJ2-1, with 7 bases aligning to TRBD2. V lost 3 bases and J lost 5; bases outside the gene matches: 4. CDR1 and CDR2 from the germline V gene are SGHTA and FQGNSA. The CDR3 totals 14 residues. CDR3 bases: TGTGCCAGCAGCTTCCGGGGGGACGACAATGAGCAGTTCTTC. This translates into CASSFRGDDNEQFF.

By share of the sample, this clone is medium-sized. The chain recombines TRBV7-9 with TRBJ1-4; 7 nucleotides match TRBD1. CDR1 is SEHNR and CDR2 is FQNEAQ in the germline V gene (reference sequence). The V and J ends lost 3 bases and 6 bases, in that order; junction bases with no gene match: 7. The CDR3 totals 15 residues. The CDR3 protein is CASSFPGQRDEKLFF. The CDR3 DNA follows: TGTGCCAGCAGCTTCCCGGGACAGCGAGATGAAAAACTGTTTTTT.

This clone came up once. J is TRBJ2-3 and V is TRBV10-3; no reliable D call. Looked up from germline, CDR1 is ENHRY and CDR2 is SYGVKD. The CDR3 totals 14 residues. V was trimmed by 4 bases and J by 5 bases, leaving 13 bases between them. The DNA for the CDR3 is TGTGCCATCAGTGGAGAGGCAGCACTAGATACGCAGTATTTT. It codes for CAISGEAALDTQYF.

The chain recombines TRBV6-5 with TRBJ2-7; the D is unclear. CDR3 size: 14 residues. Germline V gives CDR1 MNHEY, CDR2 SVGAGI. Deletions cut 2 bases from V and 0 bases from J, with 8 bases between. This CDR3 reads CASSYRRLSYEQYF. The DNA of the CDR3 is TGTGCCAGCAGTTACAGACGACTCTCCTACGAGCAGTACTTC.

The V call is TRBV6-5, the J call TRBJ2-1; 13 bases are a match to TRBD2. The CDR3 extends over 14 amino acids. Germline V gene sequence: CDR1 MNHEY, CDR2 SVGAGI. Trimming took 6 bases from V and 8 from J; bases not matched to a gene: 4. CDR3 sequence: CASSRLAGGHEQFF. The CDR3 bases are TGTGCCAGCAGCAGACTAGCGGGGGGACATGAGCAGTTCTTC.

V gene TRBV11-2 combines with J gene TRBJ1-5, with TRBD1 as a possible D gene (6 bases). The germline V gene has CDR1 SGHAT and CDR2 FQNNGV. This CDR3 is 13 amino acids long. V was shortened by 1 base and J by 6 bases, with 7 bases between the two germline ends. The CDR3 coding sequence is TGTGCCAGCAGCTTAGGAGGGGGTCAGCCCCAGCATTTT. Translating gives CASSLGGGQPQHF.

The V and J genes are TRBV15 and TRBJ2-7, with TRBD1 identical over 11 bases. This CDR3 has 15 amino acids. V shed 0 bases, J shed 7 bases, and the junction held 5 bases outside the gene matches. Per germline, CDR1 LNHNV and CDR2 YYDKDF (reference sequence). CDR3: CATSRDRGQGGEQYF. The CDR3 DNA is TGTGCCACCAGCAGAGATAGGGGACAGGGGGGGGAGCAGTACTTC.

The gene calls are TRBV11-3 and TRBJ1-3, with D possibly being TRBD1 (6 bases). V was clipped by 5 bases and J by 0 bases, with 17 bases between them. Germline V gene lookup returns CDR1 SGHNT and CDR2 YENEEA. CDR3 size: 17 residues. CDR3 sequence: CASSPGGLLNSGNTIYF. DNA for the CDR3: TGTGCCAGCAGCCCCGGGGGGCTTCTGAACTCTGGAAACACCATATATTTT.

Concerning this clone: The sample contains more than one DNA sequence encoding this CDR3. The J gene is TRBJ1-1, the V gene TRBV6-5; D possibly corresponds to TRBD1 (5 bases). Trimming removed 6 bases at V and 0 bases at J, with 8 bases between. This CDR3 is 13 amino acids long. Germline loops: CDR1 MNHEY, CDR2 SVGAGI. The CDR3 DNA sequence: TGTGCCAGCAGAGAGACAGTGAACACTGAAGCTTTCTTT. Protein product: CASRETVNTEAFF.

The chain is built from TRBV7-2 and TRBJ2-7; D unresolved. There are 12 residues in the CDR3. Looked up from germline, CDR1 is SGHTA and CDR2 is FQGNSA. Trimming stripped 8 bases from V and 0 bases from J, with 8 bases between. This CDR3 reads CASQYNSYEQYF. CDR3 nucleotides: TGTGCCAGCCAGTACAACTCCTACGAGCAGTACTTC.

The chain has TRBV5-1 and TRBJ1-5; the match to TRBD1 covers 8 bases. Germline assignment: CDR1 SGHRS and CDR2 YFSETQ. J lost 6 bases, V lost 2 bases, and 7 bases had no gene match. The CDR3 runs 15 residues. CDR3 bases: TGCGCCAGCAGCTTAGGTCCAGGGGGCGCTCAGCCCCAGCATTTT. Translated: CASSLGPGGAQPQHF.

V is TRBV9 and J is TRBJ1-5; D uncertain. The CDR3 consists of 13 residues. Germline V gives CDR1 SGDLS, CDR2 YYNGEE. With 1 base removed from V and 5 bases from J, the gap between germline ends came to 7 bases. CDR3 DNA sequence: TGTGCCAGCAGCGTATACCCAGATCAGCCCCAGCATTTT. It specifies CASSVYPDQPQHF.

The rearrangement uses TRBV25-1 and TRBJ2-7, with 8 positions matching TRBD2. The CDR3 extends over 13 amino acids. Germline assignment: CDR1 MGHDK and CDR2 SYGVNS. The V segment lost 8 bases and the J segment 0 bases; nucleotides outside the gene matches: 3. The CDR3 reads CASRRGVSYEQYF. Written as DNA, the CDR3 is TGTGCCAGCCGGCGGGGGGTCTCCTACGAGCAGTACTTC.

This chain joins TRBV5-5 and TRBJ1-4, with 8 bases identical to TRBD1. There are 14 residues in the CDR3. Losses at the gene ends were 3 bases for V and 8 bases for J; bases not matched to a gene: 6. Germline V lookup: CDR1 SGHKS, CDR2 YYEKEE (reference sequence). The CDR3 DNA reads as TGTGCCAGCAGCTGGACAGGGTCACGAGAAAAACTGTTTTTT. It codes for CASSWTGSREKLFF.

The chain is built from TRBV30 and TRBJ1-2, with D uncertain. The CDR3 totals 12 residues. V was shortened by 4 bases and J by 3 bases, with 9 bases between the two germline ends. Per germline, CDR1 GTSNPN and CDR2 SVGIG (reference sequence). The CDR3 DNA sequence: TGTGCCTGGACCTTGGACTACTATGGCTACACCTTC. Protein product: CAWTLDYYGYTF.

The rearrangement links TRBV28 to TRBJ2-1; TRBD2 is a possible D gene (6 bases). CDR1 MDHEN and CDR2 SYDVKM come from the germline V gene. The CDR3 runs to 13 residues. V lost 8 bases and J lost 8, with 16 bases in between. The CDR3 DNA reads TGTGCCAGCCGAATCCAGCGGGCGGATGAGCAGTTCTTC. It codes for CASRIQRADEQFF.

The chain recombines TRBV2 with TRBJ1-3, with 8 nucleotides matching TRBD1. CDR1 and CDR2 (germline): SNHLY, FYNNEI. V lost 4 bases to trimming and J lost 3 bases; unmatched junction nucleotides: 5. CDR3 length equals 15 residues. The CDR3 region is CASSGRDRNGNTIYF. The CDR3 DNA is TGTGCCAGCAGTGGCCGGGACAGGAATGGAAACACCATATATTTT.

This clone was observed a few times. The chain joins TRBV11-2 to TRBJ2-7; D perhaps matches TRBD2 (5 bases). Trimming removed 1 base at V and 2 bases at J, with 12 bases between. There are 15 residues in the CDR3. Germline lookup yields CDR1 SGHAT and CDR2 FQNNGV. The CDR3 is CASSLGRGRAYEQYF. The CDR3, as DNA: TGTGCCAGCAGCTTAGGGAGAGGGCGGGCCTACGAGCAGTACTTC.

With regard to this clone: One end of the junction is discordant with germline, which a read error may explain. This sequence joins TRBV5-5 and TRBJ1-6, with D unresolved. CDR1 SGHKS and CDR2 YYEKEE come from the germline V gene (reference sequence). This CDR3 comprises 14 residues. Written as DNA, the CDR3 is TGTGCCAGCAGGTTGGAGGTGGAGGTGGGTCCCCTCCACTTT. This encodes CASRLEVEVGPLHF.

The chain has TRBV12-5 and TRBJ1-6; TRBD1 matches at 7 bases. The V gene end was trimmed by 9 bases and the J gene end by 3 bases; junction bases not matched to a gene: 8. Germline CDR1 and CDR2: LGHNT and FRNRAP. The CDR3 consists of 15 residues. The CDR3 DNA is TGTGCTAGCCGAGGGGGCCCAGACTATAATTCACCCCTCCACTTT. The encoded protein is CASRGGPDYNSPLHF.

The chain uses TRBV6-1 and TRBJ2-6, with a possible D match to TRBD2 (5 bases). Germline V gene sequence: CDR1 MNHNS, CDR2 SASEGT. This CDR3 contains 15 residues. Trimming removed 4 bases at V and 2 bases at J, with 9 bases between. The CDR3 DNA sequence: TGTGCCAGCAGTGTAATCGGGACTGGGGCCAACGTCCTGACTTTC. It encodes CASSVIGTGANVLTF.

This rearrangement joins TRBV6-1 to TRBJ1-6; 7 positions match TRBD1. Looked up from germline, CDR1 is MNHNS and CDR2 is SASEGT. Unmatched junction bases numbered 0, after V lost 3 bases and J lost 7 bases. CDR3 size: 13 residues. In DNA form, the CDR3 reads TGTGCCAGCAGTGAGGGACAGAATTCACCCCTCCACTTT. Protein sequence: CASSEGQNSPLHF.

The gene calls are TRBV9 and TRBJ2-5; 10 bases agree with TRBD2. The V and J ends lost 2 bases and 5 bases, in that order; junction bases with no gene match: 6. The CDR3 runs to 15 residues. CDR1 is SGDLS, CDR2 YYNGEE, per germline. CDR3 region: CASSVVAGGAETQYF. The CDR3 coding sequence is TGTGCCAGCAGCGTGGTAGCGGGGGGAGCTGAGACCCAGTACTTC.

About this clone itself: At one of its ends the junction is not consistent with the germline gene, which may arise from a read error. The rearrangement joins TRBV7-7 to TRBJ2-2, with 9 positions matching TRBD1. This CDR3 has 15 residues. The germline gives CDR1 SSHAT, CDR2 FNYEAQ (reference sequence). The CDR3 is CASSPGTGLTGELFF. The CDR3 bases are TGTGCTAGCAGCCCCGGGACAGGGCTCACCGGGGAGCTGTTTTTT.

Remarks on this clone: Within the sample, other DNA sequences also encode this same CDR3. V and J are TRBV2 and TRBJ1-1, with D unresolved. The V end was cut by 6 bases, the J end by 1 base, with 9 bases between. The germline CDR1 and CDR2 sequences are SNHLY and FYNNEI. The length of the CDR3 is 13 residues. The CDR3 DNA follows: TGTGCCAGCAGGGATACAGAGAACACTGAAGCTTTCTTT. This codes for CASRDTENTEAFF.